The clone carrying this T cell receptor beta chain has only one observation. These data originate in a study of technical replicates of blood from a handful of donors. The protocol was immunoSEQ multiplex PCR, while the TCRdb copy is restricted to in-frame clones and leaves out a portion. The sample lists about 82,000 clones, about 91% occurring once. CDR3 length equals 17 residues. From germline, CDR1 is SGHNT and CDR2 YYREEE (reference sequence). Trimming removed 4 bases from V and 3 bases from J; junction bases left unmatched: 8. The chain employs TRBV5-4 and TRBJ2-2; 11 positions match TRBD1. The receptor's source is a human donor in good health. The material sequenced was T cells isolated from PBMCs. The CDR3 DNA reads TGTGCCAGCAGCCCCGGGACAGGGGGTCAGGACACCGGGGAGCTGTTTTTT. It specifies CASSPGTGGQDTGELFF.